This TCR beta chain was recovered during a study of blood T cell repertoires in COVID-19. About the study: The United States, Italy and Spain were the sources of the acute and convalescent COVID-19 samples. Sources were T cells, B-cell-depleted T cells, or PBMCs; the material itself was cDNA or gDNA.

Per the original methods: Nucleated cell number was recorded as an estimate derived from reference gene primer amplification. Some clones are missing from TCRdb's copy, which holds only in-frame ones; the method was immunoSEQ multiplex PCR. V and J calls and clone size are given by that table; D and trimming were obtained from the DNA. The table lists 200,000 to 250,000 clones, under 90% of them singletons. This CDR3 region has 15 residues. Germline-derived CDR1 and CDR2 are MNHEY and SVGAGI. V was cut by 4 bases and J by 2 bases, with 12 bases left in between. This sequence was found in a woman of 80 years or more with active or convalescent COVID-19. The chain links TRBV6-5 to TRBJ2-1; TRBD2 is a possible D gene (5 bases). The specimen sequenced was peripheral blood. Written as DNA, the CDR3 is TGTGCCAGCAGTTCCCGGGGATGGACCTACAATGAGCAGTTCTTC. Translation gives CASSSRGWTYNEQFF.